Sequencing of this T cell receptor beta chain was carried out in a study of cytomegalovirus exposure and HLA in healthy donors. Notes on the study in general: It was reported that the classifier diagnosed cytomegalovirus status with high specificity and sensitivity in both the original and validation cohorts.

A remark on this clone: The antigen remains unidentified.

PCR primers comprised 60 Vbeta and 13 Jbeta primers. This table comes from immunoSEQ multiplex PCR, and its TCRdb copy is limited to in-frame clones, with some not included. The sample lists fewer than 200,000 clones, about 81% seen once, with roughly 2% in the top ten. V lost 6 bases, J lost 2 bases, and 6 bases stayed unmatched. Germline V gene lookup returns CDR1 MNHNY and CDR2 SVGAGI (reference sequence). The CDR3 contains 14 residues. V gene TRBV6-6 combines with J gene TRBJ1-2, with TRBD1 identical over 7 bases. Material for sequencing was PBMCs. The source is a woman under 30 in good health and CMV-seronegative. DNA of the CDR3: TGTGCCAGCAGATGGACAGGTGGGAACTATGGCTACACCTTC. Protein sequence: CASRWTGGNYGYTF.